In this sample, the clone carrying this T cell receptor beta chain turned up a few times. Antigen: not known. The sample belongs to a study of cytomegalovirus exposure and HLA in healthy donors. PCR primers comprised 60 Vbeta and 13 Jbeta primers. Authors' analysis steps: Some 80 million unique TCR beta chains, roughly 10 million shared, were counted in a later analysis. Only in-frame clones appear in the TCRdb table, and some are missing; sequencing was by immunoSEQ multiplex PCR. V and J calls and clone size follow that table, whereas D and trimming were derived from the DNA. The profile shows more than 95,000 clones, 75% to 80% of them singletons. Study observations and caveats: Sequence variants that were highly shared formed a cluster that was likely a sequencing artifact. A later analysis reportedly found that, within productive TCRs, an Asian-associated ancestry cluster had fewer N-insertions than the mean observed across the approximately 660 donors. The study flagged some 170 TCR beta chains as cytomegalovirus-associated.

This sequence was found in a man aged 40-50 years in good health and CMV-seronegative. The sequencing input was PBMCs.

The CDR3 protein is CASGDMYQETQYF. The CDR3 nucleotides are TGTGCCAGCGGTGACATGTACCAAGAGACCCAGTACTTC. V gene TRBV7-9 combines with J gene TRBJ2-5; no clear D gene. The V end was cut by 8 bases, the J end by 0 bases, with 10 bases between. The CDR3 is 13 amino acids. Germline V gene lookup returns CDR1 SEHNR and CDR2 FQNEAQ (reference sequence).